The sequence of this T cell receptor beta chain was determined in a study of T cells and copy number aberrations in small-cell lung cancer listed by TCRdb under 2021. Background on the whole study: Whole-exome sequencing of the same tumor regions was paired with TCR repertoire sequencing so that T cell metrics could be related to mutations and copy number aberrations. Tumor TCR data existed for roughly 16 patients, and some 15 patients had TCR data from both tumor tissue and normal tissue. What the research found in general, with its limitations: Tumors had lower T-cell density, richness and clonality than adjacent lung tissue, though the difference in density was not significant. Across regions, the TCR repertoire was highly heterogeneous, with about 75-98% of clones confined to a single region, an overlap lower than the overlap seen in localized NSCLC. Higher copy number aberration burden was negatively correlated with tumor T-cell density, richness and clonality. The study was limited by a small sample size because surgical resection is uncommon in small-cell lung cancer, and validation of the findings is required. Every specimen was formalin-fixed paraffin-embedded tissue, a material known to introduce sequencing artifacts.

TCR-beta CDR3 regions were amplified from genomic DNA with the immunoSEQ hsTCRB Kit using multiplexed V- and J-gene primers. Unique DNA barcodes were added in a second PCR, and the samples were pooled together with a negative control and a positive control. Sequencing of the pooled TCR-beta libraries was performed on an Illumina MiSeq using a 150-cycle paired-end protocol. The published analysis was carried out like this. Adaptive Biotechnologies processed the raw sequencing data into a report containing normalized, annotated TCR-beta repertoires. T-cell density was calculated by normalizing TCR-beta templates to usable DNA, with usable DNA estimated through amplification of housekeeping genes. Richness was the count of unique rearrangements, and clonality was defined as 1 minus Pielou's evenness. Three measures quantified intratumor TCR heterogeneity between regions: the Jaccard index, the Morisita overlap index, and the proportion of shared top-20 clonotypes. In its TCRdb copy, this immuneACCESS table keeps in-frame sequences only and misses some clones. Where compared with another copy, unresolved V genes explain less than half of these, and the others have no known cause. The V and J calls and clone size are taken from that table; D and trimming were inferred from the DNA. The sample data list around 1,300 clones, and around 85% of these were observed just once. Together, the top ten hold about 4% of the sample.

Of note for this clone: Its antigen is unknown. Per-base quality was not reported, and no clone a single base away is much larger than it.

According to the germline V gene (reference sequence), CDR1 reads GTSNPN and CDR2 reads SVGIG. The CDR3 runs 14 residues from the cysteine to the phenylalanine. The sequence is cut down to CDR3 DNA, 42 bases in frame from base 1. The V and J ends are trimmed by 0 bases and 5 bases, leaving 13 bases between them. The donors were limited-stage small-cell lung cancer patients whose surgical resection took place in Hangzhou, China, between about 2008 and 2021. Every donor went straight to surgery with no preoperative chemotherapy or radiotherapy, and no donor was given immunotherapy either before or after surgery. In the sequenced cohort of under 25 patients, every patient was either a smoker or a heavy second-hand smoker. Three regions were collected from each tumor FFPE block by a grid approach so that spatial heterogeneity of the primary tumors was represented. To enrich for malignant cells, tumor regions underwent macrodissection, and selection was restricted to regions expected to yield at least 150 ng DNA. The study used multi-region TCR-beta sequencing of resected limited-stage small-cell lung cancers together with tumor-adjacent lung tissue to characterize T cell repertoire heterogeneity. Genomic DNA was extracted from FFPE tissue using the AllPrep DNA/RNA FFPE Kit (Qiagen).

This sequence originates from a man aged 55 to 70 with small cell lung cancer. The chain couples TRBV30 to TRBJ2-5, with TRBD2 perhaps the D gene, on 6 matching bases. Source material: tumor tissue. CDR3 protein: CAWSVRGLRETQYF. Read as DNA, the sequence is TGTGCCTGGAGTGTACGTGGACTAAGGGAGACCCAGTACTTC.